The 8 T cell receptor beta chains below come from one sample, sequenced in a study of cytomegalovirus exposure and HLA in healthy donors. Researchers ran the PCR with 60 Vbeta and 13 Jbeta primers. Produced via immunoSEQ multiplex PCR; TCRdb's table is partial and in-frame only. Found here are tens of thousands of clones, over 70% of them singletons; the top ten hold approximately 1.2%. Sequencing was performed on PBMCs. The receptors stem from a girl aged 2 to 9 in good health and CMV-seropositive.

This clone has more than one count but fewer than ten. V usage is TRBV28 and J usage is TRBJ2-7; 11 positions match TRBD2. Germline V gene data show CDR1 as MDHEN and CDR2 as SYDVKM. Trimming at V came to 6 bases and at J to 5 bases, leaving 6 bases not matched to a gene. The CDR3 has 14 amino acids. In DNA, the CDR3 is TGTGCCAGCAGGTCGACTAGCGGGATAAACGAGCAGTACTTC. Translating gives CASRSTSGINEQYF.

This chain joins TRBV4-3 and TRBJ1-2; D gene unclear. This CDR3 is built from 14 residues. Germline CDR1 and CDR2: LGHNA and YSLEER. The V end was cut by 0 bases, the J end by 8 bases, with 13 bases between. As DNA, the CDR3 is TGCGCCAGCAGCCAAGATCTGAATGGTCTAGGCTACACCTTC. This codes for CASSQDLNGLGYTF.

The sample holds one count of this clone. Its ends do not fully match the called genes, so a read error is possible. The CDR3 loop is CASSPQTGSSYEQYF. DNA for the CDR3: TGTGCTAGCAGCCCACAGACAGGATCATCCTACGAGCAGTACTTC. The chain joins TRBV7-7 to TRBJ2-7; possibly TRBD1 for D (6 bases). Germline assignment: CDR1 SSHAT and CDR2 FNYEAQ (reference sequence). The CDR3 extends over 15 amino acids. Together with reference TRBV7-7 and TRBJ2-7, the CDR3 gives the full variable domain: GAGVSQSPRYKVTKRGQDVTLRCDPISSHATLYWYQQALGQGPEFLTYFNYEAQPDKSGLPSDRFSAERPEGSISTLTIQRTEQRDSAMYRCASSPQTGSSYEQYFGPGTRLTVT.

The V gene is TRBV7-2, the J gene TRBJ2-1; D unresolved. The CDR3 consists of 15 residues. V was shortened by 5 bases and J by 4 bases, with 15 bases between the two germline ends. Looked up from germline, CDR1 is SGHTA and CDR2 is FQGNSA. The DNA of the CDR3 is TGTGCCAGCAGCCTAACGGGTAACGGGTACAATGAGCAGTTCTTC. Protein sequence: CASSLTGNGYNEQFF.

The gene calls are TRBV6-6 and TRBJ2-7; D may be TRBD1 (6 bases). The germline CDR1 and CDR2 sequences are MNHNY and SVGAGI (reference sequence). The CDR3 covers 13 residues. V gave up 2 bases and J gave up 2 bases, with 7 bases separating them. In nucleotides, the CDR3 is TGTGCCAGCAGTTACAGGGACACCTACGAGCAGTACTTC. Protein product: CASSYRDTYEQYF.

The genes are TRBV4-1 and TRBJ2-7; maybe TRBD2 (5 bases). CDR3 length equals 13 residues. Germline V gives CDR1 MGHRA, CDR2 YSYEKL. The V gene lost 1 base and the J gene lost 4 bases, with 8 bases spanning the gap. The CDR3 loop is CASSQGPGYEQYF. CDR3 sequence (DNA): TGCGCCAGCAGCCAAGGCCCGGGATACGAGCAGTACTTC.

The CDR3 region is CASSQAQGTGAYEQYF. In DNA, the CDR3 is TGTGCCAGCAGCCAAGCCCAAGGGACTGGAGCCTACGAGCAGTACTTC. The rearrangement links TRBV4-2 to TRBJ2-7; perhaps TRBD2 as D (6 bases). Germline V gene lookup returns CDR1 LGHNA and CDR2 YNFKEQ. The germline V and J ends were trimmed by 1 base and 2 bases, with 15 bases remaining between them. The CDR3 length is 16 residues.

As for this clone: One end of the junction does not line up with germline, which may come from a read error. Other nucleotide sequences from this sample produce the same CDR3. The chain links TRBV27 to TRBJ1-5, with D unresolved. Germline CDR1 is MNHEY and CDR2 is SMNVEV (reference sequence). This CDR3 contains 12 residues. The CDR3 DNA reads TGTGCCAGTAGTTTTAACAATCAGCCCCAGCATTTT. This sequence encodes CASSFNNQPQHF.